This TCR beta chain was sequenced in a study of blood T cell repertoires in COVID-19. CDR3 length: 13 amino acids. The germline gives CDR1 SGHTA, CDR2 FQGNSA. With V trimmed by 5 bases and J by 3 bases, 3 bases remained unmatched. In the authors' methods: Scientists estimated how many nucleated cells there were by amplifying reference gene primers. This table comes from immunoSEQ multiplex PCR, and its TCRdb copy is limited to in-frame clones, with some not included. That table furnishes V, J and clone size, whereas the DNA furnished D and trimming. The repertoire holds hundreds of thousands of clones, with around 90% as singletons. Resolution of symptoms, clearance, or two negative PCRs was present in recovered Cohort 3 donors.

The TCR sequence derives from a woman between 18 and 30 years old who had recovered from COVID-19. The V and J genes are TRBV7-2 and TRBJ2-7, with 8 bases that match TRBD1. The specimen sequenced was PBMCs or T cells enriched from blood (not recorded which). CDR3 amino acids: CASSPTGGYEQYF. The DNA for the CDR3 is TGTGCCAGCAGCCCAACAGGGGGCTACGAGCAGTACTTC.